A selection of T cell receptor beta chains follows, all from one sample in a study of cytomegalovirus exposure and HLA in healthy donors. The method was immunoSEQ multiplex PCR; TCRdb's version includes in-frame clones alone and lacks a portion of them. Here the sample spans 150,000 to 200,000 clones, about 81% being singletons. The sequenced sample was PBMCs. The receptors derive from a woman aged 18-29 years in good health and CMV-seropositive. Each CDR3 is given with its conserved first and last residue. A D gene is named only where the DNA matches it firmly. A clone size is listed for some rows: how often the clone was seen (once, few, many), or a class if it is expanded.

CDR3 DNA,CDR3 protein,J gene,clone size,D gene,V gene
TGTGCCAGCAGTGATGCCGGGACAGTCTCTGGAAACACCATATATTTT,CASSDAGTVSGNTIYF,TRBJ1-3,-,TRBD1,TRBV6-1
TGTGCCAGTAGTTCGGGTCGAGAGCAGTCCCAGCATTTT,CASSSGREQSQHF,TRBJ1-5,-,-,TRBV19
TGCGCCAGCAGCCAAGGATATCTAGCGGACACAGATACGCAGTATTTT,CASSQGYLADTDTQYF,TRBJ2-3,-,TRBD2,TRBV4-1
TGCAGCGTTGAAGATTCGGGAAACACCATATATTTT,CSVEDSGNTIYF,TRBJ1-3,-,-,TRBV29-1
TGTGCCAGCAGCTCCACGGGGGGGCATTACAATGAGCAGTTCTTC,CASSSTGGHYNEQFF,TRBJ2-1,-,TRBD2,TRBV7-3
TGTGCCAGCAGTTTCAGGGCCAGCTCCTACGAGCAGTACTTC,CASSFRASSYEQYF,TRBJ2-7,-,-,TRBV27
TGCGCCAGCAGCCACACGATAGCGGGGGGATCTACGGAGCAGTTCTTC,CASSHTIAGGSTEQFF,TRBJ2-1,-,TRBD2,TRBV4-1
TGTGCCAGCAGTCGGCCAGCGGGGGGGCTTTACAATGAGCAGTTCTTC,CASSRPAGGLYNEQFF,TRBJ2-1,few,TRBD2,TRBV2
TGTGCCAGCAGCTTCGCGGGGGGGCCTAATGAGCAGTTCTTC,CASSFAGGPNEQFF,TRBJ2-1,-,TRBD2,TRBV11-2
TGTGCTAGCAGCTTAGAGCGGTTCACAGATACGCAGTATTTT,CASSLERFTDTQYF,TRBJ2-3,-,-,TRBV7-7
TGTGCCAGTAGTTCCGGGGTCAACGAGCAGTACTTC,CASSSGVNEQYF,TRBJ2-7,-,-,TRBV19
TGTGCCAGCAGCTTAGTTCAGGGTGCCTATGGCTACACCTTC,CASSLVQGAYGYTF,TRBJ1-2,-,-,TRBV7-9
TGTGCCAGCAGCTTAGCTTCCGGGACAACTGTCACCGGGGAGCTGTTTTTT,CASSLASGTTVTGELFF,TRBJ2-2,-,-,TRBV7-9
TGTGCCAGCAGTGGGGGGGCGAGCACTGAAGCTTTCTTT,CASSGGASTEAFF,TRBJ1-1,once,-,TRBV11-3
TGCGCCAGCAGCCAAGACCCTAGCGGACCTGAGACCCAGTACTTC,CASSQDPSGPETQYF,TRBJ2-5,few,TRBD2,TRBV4-1
TGTGCCAGCAGCCCACAGACTAGCGGGGGGGCGGATACGCAGTATTTT,CASSPQTSGGADTQYF,TRBJ2-3,-,TRBD2,TRBV7-2
TGTGCCAGCAGTTTAATACAGGGGGCCGCCGAGCAGTACTTC,CASSLIQGAAEQYF,TRBJ2-7,-,TRBD1,TRBV28
TGTGCCAGCAGTTCCCGGAGCTCCTTCTATGGCTACACCTTC,CASSSRSSFYGYTF,TRBJ1-2,-,-,TRBV6-1
TGTGCCAGCAGACCGGGACGGCGGGGTGAAAAACTGTTTTTT,CASRPGRRGEKLFF,TRBJ1-4,-,-,TRBV27
TGTGCCAGCCGACACTCGAACACTGAAGCTTTCTTT,CASRHSNTEAFF,TRBJ1-1,-,-,TRBV11-3
TGCGCCAGCAGCCGGGACAGGACCTATGGCTACACCTTC,CASSRDRTYGYTF,TRBJ1-2,-,TRBD1,TRBV4-1
TGTGCCAGCTCACTCGGGACAGGGGGCTCTGGAAACACCATATATTTT,CASSLGTGGSGNTIYF,TRBJ1-3,few,TRBD1,TRBV18
TGCGCCAGCAGCGACCGACAGGGCGACTACGAGCAGTACTTC,CASSDRQGDYEQYF,TRBJ2-7,few,TRBD1,TRBV4-1
TGCGCCAGCAGCTTGGGCGGGACCTCTGGAAACACCATATATTTT,CASSLGGTSGNTIYF,TRBJ1-3,-,-,TRBV5-1